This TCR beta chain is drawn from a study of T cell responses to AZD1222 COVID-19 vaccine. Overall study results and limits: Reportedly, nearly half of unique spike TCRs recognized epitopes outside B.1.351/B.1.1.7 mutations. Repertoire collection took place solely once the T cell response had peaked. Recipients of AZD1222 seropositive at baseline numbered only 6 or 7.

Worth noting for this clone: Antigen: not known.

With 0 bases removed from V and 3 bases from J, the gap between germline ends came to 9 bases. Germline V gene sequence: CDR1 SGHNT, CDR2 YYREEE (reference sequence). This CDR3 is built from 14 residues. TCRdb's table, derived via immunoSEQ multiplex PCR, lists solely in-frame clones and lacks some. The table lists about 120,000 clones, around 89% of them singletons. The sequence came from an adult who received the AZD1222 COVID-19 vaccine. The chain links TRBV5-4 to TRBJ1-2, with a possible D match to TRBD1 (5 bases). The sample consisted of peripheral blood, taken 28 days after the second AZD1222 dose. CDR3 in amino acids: CASSLVSGDYGYTF. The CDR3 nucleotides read TGTGCCAGCAGCTTGGTTTCGGGGGACTATGGCTACACCTTC.